Shown below are 24 T cell receptor beta chains from a single sample sequenced in a study of blood T cell repertoires in COVID-19 (dated by TCRdb to 2020 to 2021). Library construction relied on the immunoSEQ multiplex PCR assay. TCRdb mirrors the immuneACCESS table, restricted to in-frame sequences. Some clones are absent from its copies; in checked studies, under half trace to an unresolved V gene, and the reason for the others is unknown. The sample table contains 250,000 to 350,000 clones; only one count was recorded for over 70% of them. About 1.2% of the sample is held by the ten biggest clonotypes. Sample: peripheral blood. The receptors were sampled from a woman between 45 and 65 years old with acute or convalescent COVID-19.

This rearrangement joins TRBV3-1 (or the pseudogene TRBV3-2) to TRBJ2-7, with 7 nucleotides matching TRBD1. The CDR3 has 14 residues. V was clipped by 1 base and J by 5 bases; unmatched bases: 5. CDR1 LGHDT and CDR2 YNNKEL come from the germline V gene (reference sequence). The CDR3 reads CASSQGDRENEQYF. The DNA for the CDR3 is TGTGCCAGCAGCCAAGGAGACAGGGAGAACGAGCAGTACTTC.

The V and J genes are TRBV25-1 and TRBJ2-1, with 9 bases matching TRBD1. V gave up 5 bases and J gave up 4 bases; unmatched junction bases: 9. Germline CDR1 is MGHDK and CDR2 is SYGVNS. The CDR3 covers 16 residues. In DNA form, the CDR3 reads TGTGCCAGCAGTCCCGGGACAGGGAGTGGTTACAATGAGCAGTTCTTC. Translation: CASSPGTGSGYNEQFF.

This clone was seen just once. The chain couples TRBV6-5 to TRBJ1-6; no clear D. From germline, CDR1 is MNHEY and CDR2 SVGAGI. Trimming stripped 7 bases from V and 3 bases from J, with 10 bases between. There are 14 residues in the CDR3. As DNA, the CDR3 is TGTGCCAGCAAGAGGGCCGGCTATAATTCACCCCTCCACTTT. Translated: CASKRAGYNSPLHF.

V gene TRBV5-1 combines with J gene TRBJ2-7; TRBD1 matches at 8 bases. Germline V gene sequence: CDR1 SGHRS, CDR2 YFSETQ. CDR3 length: 13 amino acids. V shed 2 bases, J shed 7 bases, and the junction held 5 bases outside the gene matches. This chain's CDR3 is CASSFGQGEEQYV. For the CDR3, the DNA is TGCGCCAGCAGCTTTGGACAGGGAGAAGAGCAGTACGTC.

CDR3 nucleotides: TGTGCCAGCTCACCCGACAGGACGAACACTGAAGCTTTCTTT. Encoded protein: CASSPDRTNTEAFF. This chain uses TRBV18 with TRBJ1-1, with TRBD1 as a possible D gene (6 bases). Per germline, CDR1 KGHSH and CDR2 LQKENI. Between the trimmed V and J ends, which lost 3 bases and 1 base, there was a span of 9 bases. The CDR3 contains 14 residues.

This chain joins TRBV4-2 and TRBJ1-2; no reliable D call. Germline V gives CDR1 LGHNA, CDR2 YNFKEQ. The CDR3 runs to 17 residues. V was shortened by 0 bases and J by 1 base, with 15 bases between the two germline ends. The CDR3 is CASSQESRQTINYGYTF. The CDR3 nucleotides read TGTGCCAGCAGCCAAGAGTCGAGGCAGACCATTAACTATGGCTACACCTTC.

CDR3 coding DNA: TGTGCCAGCAGTTTAAGACTAGCGGGGGATGCCTACGAGCAGTACTTC. It yields the protein CASSLRLAGDAYEQYF. J is TRBJ2-7 and V is TRBV27; 12 bases match TRBD2. The CDR3 totals 16 residues. Germline V gives CDR1 MNHEY, CDR2 SMNVEV (reference sequence). The V and J ends lost 2 bases and 2 bases, in that order; junction bases with no gene match: 4.

The chain carries TRBV19 and TRBJ2-4; tentative D call: TRBD1 (7 bases). The CDR3 covers 15 residues. Germline loops: CDR1 LNHDA, CDR2 SQIVND (reference sequence). The V end lost 9 bases, the J end lost 1 base, and 16 bases lay between the germline ends. The CDR3 reads CASRGASQAKNIQYF. CDR3 nucleotides: TGTGCCAGCAGGGGGGCGTCCCAGGCCAAAAACATTCAGTACTTC.

As regards this clone: Other DNA sequences from this sample encode an identical CDR3 as well. This chain uses TRBV15 with TRBJ1-1, with a possible D match to TRBD1 (5 bases). The CDR3 length is 14 residues. Germline V gene lookup returns CDR1 LNHNV and CDR2 YYDKDF (reference sequence). V dropped 0 bases and J dropped 1 base, with 6 bases sitting between them. CDR3: CATSRDGGNTEAFF. DNA of the CDR3: TGTGCCACCAGCAGAGACGGGGGGAACACTGAAGCTTTCTTT.

This clone was counted a few times. The CDR3 loop is CASSRDSSYGYTF. The CDR3 DNA reads as TGCGCCAGCAGTCGGGACAGCTCCTATGGCTACACCTTC. This chain uses TRBV10-1 with TRBJ1-2; 7 nucleotides match TRBD1. Germline V gene sequence: CDR1 WNHNN, CDR2 SYGVQD (reference sequence). J was trimmed by 4 bases and V by 5 bases; bases with no gene match: 4. The CDR3 is 13 residues long.

The chain joins TRBV12-3 or TRBV12-4 to TRBJ1-1, with 7 bases aligning to TRBD1. Trimming took 6 bases from V and 5 from J; bases not matched to a gene: 6. CDR3 size: 13 residues. This CDR3 is CASRIGGFTEAFF. DNA of the CDR3: TGTGCCAGCAGAATAGGGGGCTTTACTGAAGCTTTCTTT.

DNA of the CDR3: TGTGCCAGCAGCAAAGTTCTCCGGTTGAACACCGGGGAGCTGTTTTTT. It specifies CASSKVLRLNTGELFF. V is TRBV21-1 and J is TRBJ2-2; the table's D call TRBD2 went unverified against the DNA. TRBV21-1 is a documented pseudogene. The CDR3 spans 16 residues.

The V and J genes are TRBV19 and TRBJ2-5, with 8 bases matching TRBD1. V was pared by 1 base and J by 6 bases, with 10 bases of the junction left unmatched. Germline V gene lookup returns CDR1 LNHDA and CDR2 SQIVND (reference sequence). The CDR3 is 16 amino acids. Written as DNA, the CDR3 is TGTGCCAGTAGTATAGGGGCCGGGACAGGTGGAAAGACCCAGTACTTC. It codes for CASSIGAGTGGKTQYF.

This clone was seen a single time. The V and J genes are TRBV6-1 and TRBJ1-2, with D tentatively TRBD1 (5 bases). This CDR3 region has 15 residues. Germline V gene data show CDR1 as MNHNS and CDR2 as SASEGT. The ends were cut back, 1 base at V and 5 bases at J, with 14 bases in the middle. The CDR3 protein is CASSEGIGAVYGYTF. CDR3 bases: TGTGCCAGCAGTGAAGGGATAGGGGCGGTATATGGCTACACCTTC.

This clone was counted a few times. This chain links TRBV7-3 with TRBJ1-5, with D possibly TRBD1 on 6 matching bases. There are 15 residues in the CDR3. Germline V gene lookup returns CDR1 SGHTA and CDR2 FQGTGA. The ends were cut back, 1 base at V and 5 bases at J, with 12 bases in the middle. The CDR3 nucleotides read TGTGCCAGCAGCTTAAGCGGGGGCCGCGATCAGCCCCAGCATTTT. Its protein is CASSLSGGRDQPQHF.

The rearrangement uses TRBV15 and TRBJ2-1, with unresolved D. This CDR3 has 16 amino acids. Per the germline V gene, CDR1 is LNHNV and CDR2 is YYDKDF (reference sequence). V was shortened by 1 base and J by 2 bases, with 12 bases between the two germline ends. DNA for the CDR3: TGTGCCACCAGCAGAGTCTCGCAGGCGCCCTACAATGAGCAGTTCTTC. This translates into CATSRVSQAPYNEQFF.

V gene TRBV27 combines with J gene TRBJ1-1; the D is unclear. CDR1 and CDR2 from the germline V gene are MNHEY and SMNVEV (reference sequence). V was clipped by 5 bases and J by 1 base, with 11 bases between them. CDR3 length: 14 residues. Here the CDR3 DNA reads TGTGCCAGCAGTCCCCTCGCGAGGAACACTGAAGCTTTCTTT. It is translated as CASSPLARNTEAFF.

The J gene is TRBJ1-6, the V gene TRBV7-9, with D perhaps matching TRBD1 (5 bases). This CDR3 spans 15 amino acids. Trimming took 5 bases from V and 5 from J, leaving 13 bases between them. CDR1 and CDR2 from the germline V gene are SEHNR and FQNEAQ (reference sequence). CDR3 in amino acids: CASSGTGGNNSPLHF. DNA for the CDR3: TGTGCCAGCAGCGGGACGGGGGGGAATAATTCACCCCTCCACTTT.

Notes on this clone: The same CDR3 can be traced to other DNA sequences in this sample. J is TRBJ2-1 and V is TRBV9; 7 nucleotides align to TRBD2. The CDR3 loop spans 14 amino acids. J lost 1 base, V lost 6 bases, and 4 bases had no gene match. Germline loops: CDR1 SGDLS, CDR2 YYNGEE. The CDR3 DNA sequence: TGTGCCAGCACCCCGGGAGGTTCCTACAATGAGCAGTTCTTC. Translating it yields CASTPGGSYNEQFF.

Only a few counts were recorded for this clone. The chain combines TRBV4-3 with TRBJ2-5; the match to TRBD1 covers 7 bases. CDR1 is LGHNA, CDR2 YSLEER, per germline. This CDR3 is 17 amino acids long. Losses at the gene ends were 4 bases for V and 2 bases for J; bases not matched to a gene: 13. DNA of the CDR3: TGCGCCAGCAGCCCGGGGTCGGCCACAGGGGAGCAAGAGACCCAGTACTTC. It encodes CASSPGSATGEQETQYF.

The table lists this clone with a few counts. CDR3 DNA sequence: TGTGCCAGCAGTTTACGATCCTCTAAAGGGAACAGGCAAGAGAACTATGGCTACACCTTC. Translation gives CASSLRSSKGNRQENYGYTF. The chain joins TRBV28 to TRBJ1-2; maybe TRBD1 (5 bases). The CDR3 loop spans 20 amino acids. Looked up from germline, CDR1 is MDHEN and CDR2 is SYDVKM. V gave up 2 bases and J gave up 2 bases, with 27 bases separating them.

The chain combines TRBV19 with TRBJ1-2; 11 bases line up with TRBD1. The CDR3 is made up of 17 amino acids. V dropped 6 bases and J dropped 7; count of bases not matched to a gene: 16. Germline V gene data show CDR1 as LNHDA and CDR2 as SQIVND (reference sequence). CDR3: CASSPGTGGEGHSGYTF. CDR3 DNA: TGTGCCAGTAGCCCCGGGACAGGGGGTGAGGGCCACTCTGGCTACACCTTC.

There are a few counts of this clone. The chain joins TRBV11-2 to TRBJ2-3; 11 positions match TRBD2. Unmatched junction bases numbered 6, after V lost 5 bases and J lost 5 bases. Germline V gene sequence: CDR1 SGHAT, CDR2 FQNNGV. The CDR3 has 15 amino acids. The CDR3 nucleotides are TGTGCCAGCAGCAACCGACTAGCGGGGTTAGATACGCAGTATTTT. It encodes CASSNRLAGLDTQYF.

V is TRBV19 and J is TRBJ2-3; 15 bases align to TRBD2. The CDR3 runs to 15 residues. With V trimmed by 5 bases and J by 7 bases, 4 bases remained unmatched. Germline-derived CDR1 and CDR2 are LNHDA and SQIVND (reference sequence). This CDR3 reads CASSRTSGRDYTQYF. The DNA of the CDR3 is TGTGCCAGTAGTCGGACTAGCGGGAGGGACTATACGCAGTATTTT. Variable domain in full (rest from reference TRBV19 and TRBJ2-3): DGGITQSPKYLFRKEGQNVTLSCEQNLNHDAMYWYRQDPGQGLRLIYYSQIVNDFQKGDIAEGYSVSREKKESFPLTVTSAQKNPTAFYLCASSRTSGRDYTQYFGPGTRLTVL.